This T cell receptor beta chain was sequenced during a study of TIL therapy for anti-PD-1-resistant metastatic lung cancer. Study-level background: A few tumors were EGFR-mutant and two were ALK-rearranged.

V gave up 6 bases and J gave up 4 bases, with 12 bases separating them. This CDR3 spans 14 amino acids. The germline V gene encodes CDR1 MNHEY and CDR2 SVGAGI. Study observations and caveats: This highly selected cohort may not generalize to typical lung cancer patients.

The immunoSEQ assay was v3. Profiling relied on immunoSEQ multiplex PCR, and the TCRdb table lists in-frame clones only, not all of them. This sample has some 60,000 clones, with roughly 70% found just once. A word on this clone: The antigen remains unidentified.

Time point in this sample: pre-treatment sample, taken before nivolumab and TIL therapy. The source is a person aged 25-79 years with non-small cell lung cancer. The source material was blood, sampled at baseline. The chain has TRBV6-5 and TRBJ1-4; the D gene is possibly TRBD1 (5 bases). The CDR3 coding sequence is TGTGCCAGCAGACCGGGACCTAATAATGAAAAACTGTTTTTT. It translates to CASRPGPNNEKLFF.